This TCR beta chain emerged from a study of shared clonotypes between healthy human individuals (TCRdb year 2020). For context, the study as a whole: The cohort included three men and a couple of women between 18 and 49 years of age. For each donor, CD4 naive and CD4 memory were each run on three plates, CD8 naive on two plates, and CD8 memory on one plate. Between about 0.9 and 9 billion PBMCs per donor were obtained by leukapheresis. Blood TCR repertoires of five healthy adults were deeply sequenced to estimate repertoire size and the extent of clonotype sharing between individuals. To increase sequencing depth and limit assay-specific biases, TCR repertoire library preparation and sequencing were carried out by different laboratories using diverse techniques.

This clone has a single count. Its antigen remains undetermined. Base qualities are not provided; no much larger clone lies one nucleotide away. Paper-wide results and their limitations: Rarefaction of sorted-subset datasets indicated incomplete sequencing despite the large sequencing depth. Larger estimated clonotype richness was generally found for naive subsets than for memory subsets. Sampling was restricted to blood, and TCR repertoires in tissues likely differ from the TCR repertoires found in blood. Because the study included only a small number of donors, the genetic and exposure-history diversity represented was limited. Pairwise subsampling indicated that sequencing depth was expected to affect the degree of clonotype sharing among donors. Across a few donors, approximately 5% of naive CD4, roughly 3.4% of naive CD8, about 2% of memory CD4, and over 0.35% of memory CD8 clonotypes were shared. Compared with non-shared clonotypes, clonotypes shared by all four sorted-subset donors had higher generation probabilities.

For the CD8 naive samples, CD45RO-negative cells were positively selected for CCR7, yielding a CD45RA+CCR7+ population from which TemRA cells were excluded. The donors were healthy, HIV-negative adults with no recently reported acute infections or vaccinations. Only Caucasian adults living in Nashville, Tennessee, USA were represented among the donors. Blood was obtained by leukapheresis, after which PBMCs were separated by Ficoll-Histopaque density gradient centrifugation and cryopreserved in liquid nitrogen vapor phase. Purity and quantity of every magnetically sorted T cell population were checked by analytical flow cytometry. From each sorted fraction, genomic DNA was isolated and quantified by UV absorbance on a Nanodrop 2000c. V is cut back by 0 bases and J by 7 bases, with 9 bases in the junction unmatched. The CDR3 starts with the cysteine, ends with the phenylalanine, and has 16 residues. Of all the DNA, just the CDR3 is kept, 48 bases in frame from base 1. According to the germline V gene (reference sequence), CDR1 reads LNHNV and CDR2 reads YYDKDF.

Using the deep immunoSEQ assay, TCR CDR3 regions were amplified from genomic DNA by multiplex PCR. Extracted genomic DNA from each cell subset was distributed evenly across all wells of several immunoSEQ 96-well plates, and each plate was treated as a replicate. For sorted subsets, each replicate PCR was loaded with 200 to 250 ng genomic DNA, equivalent to about 33,000 T cell genomes. Purified libraries were measured with a Qubit 3.0 fluorometer, size-checked on a Bioanalyzer 2100, and measured again with the KAPA Library Quantification kit. Each immunoSEQ 96-well plate was sequenced on its own single-read 150-cycle Illumina NextSeq 550 flow cell. As for the authors' bioinformatics: Because only junctional sequences without quality scores were contained in the immunoSEQ output, filtering matching that applied to full-length reads could not be performed. To assign V/J genes and CDR3, sequences were annotated against IMGT germline references using PyIR, a Python wrapper for IgBLAST v1.9. Reads were filtered out if the reads had weak V/J assignments (E-value above 1e-6), no CDR3, stop codons, out-of-frame junctions, or ambiguous translated residues. A V3J clonotype was defined by an identical inferred V gene, J gene, and CDR3 amino acid sequence. To compute the percentage overlap between repertoires, the number of shared unique clonotypes was divided by the size of the smaller repertoire. RTK rarefaction, the Chao1 estimator, and Recon v2.1 estimates of unobserved clonotypes were used to assess repertoire richness. Generation probabilities for all TCRbeta clonotypes obtained by the gDNA method from a handful of donors were computed using OLGA. This immuneACCESS table, as held by TCRdb, lists in-frame sequences with V and J called but not all clones. Of the missing ones, under half trace to an unresolved V gene in checked studies; the others have no known cause. For V, J and clone size, that table is used; D and trimming come from the DNA. Present in this sample are about 800,000 clones, approximately 96% of which were seen just once. About 0.25% of the sample lies in the top ten.

The specimen was naive CD8+ T cells sorted from blood. Interpreted using the paper, the cell subset or site label stands for: CD45RA+CCR7+. The V and J genes are TRBV15 and TRBJ2-7, and 10 junctional nucleotides match TRBD1. The TCR sequence derives from a man younger than 45 in good health. The encoded CDR3 is CATSRDWRDRGREQYF. The DNA sequence is given as TGTGCCACCAGCAGAGATTGGAGGGACAGGGGACGAGAGCAGTACTTC.